This paragraph covers one T cell receptor (beta chain) sequence. Per the study methods: Estimation of nucleated cell counts was performed using reference gene primer amplification. The table came from immunoSEQ multiplex PCR; TCRdb's copy has only in-frame clones and leaves some out. That table furnishes V, J and clone size, whereas the DNA furnished D and trimming. Of around 200,000 clones listed, 88% are singletons. This sample was taken from a study of blood T cell repertoires in COVID-19. Study context: Samples of COVID-19 (acute and convalescent) were obtained from the United States, Italy and Spain. T cells, B-cell-depleted T cells, or PBMCs provided the cDNA or gDNA that served as material.

The CDR3 length is 13 residues. Trimming cost V 6 bases and J 7 bases, with 12 bases left between them. Germline V gives CDR1 MNHEY, CDR2 SMNVEV (reference sequence). V is TRBV27 and J is TRBJ2-2; D is undetermined. The sample consisted of peripheral blood. The receptor comes from a man aged 35 to 55 with acute or convalescent COVID-19. DNA of the CDR3: TGTGCCAGCAGATCGACATTTATCGGGGAGCTGTTTTTT. Its translation: CASRSTFIGELFF.